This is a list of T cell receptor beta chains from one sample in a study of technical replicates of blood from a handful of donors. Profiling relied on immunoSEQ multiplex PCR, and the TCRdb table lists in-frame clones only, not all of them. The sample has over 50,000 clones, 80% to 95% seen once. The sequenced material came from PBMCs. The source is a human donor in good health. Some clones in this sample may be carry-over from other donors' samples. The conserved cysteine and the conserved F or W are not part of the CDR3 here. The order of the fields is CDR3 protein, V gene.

cdr3_aa: ASKDTEDSYEQY
v_call: TRBV6-4

cdr3_aa: ASSPGLTRDGYT
v_call: TRBV7-2

cdr3_aa: ASSRRTERENTEAF
v_call: TRBV5-6

cdr3_aa: ASSDPGQGVDTQY
v_call: TRBV6-4

cdr3_aa: ASSMYPSVNQPQH
v_call: TRBV19

cdr3_aa: ATSPGLAVVIQY
v_call: TRBV10-3

cdr3_aa: ASSQEGGLKTQY
v_call: TRBV4-1

cdr3_aa: ASTPGGLAGDKF
v_call: TRBV27

cdr3_aa: ASSALAGGNTGELF
v_call: TRBV5-1

cdr3_aa: ASSLGGGWKDTQY
v_call: TRBV5-4

cdr3_aa: ASSLSSQGAGGYT
v_call: TRBV27

cdr3_aa: ASSSPGLGSYGYT
v_call: TRBV11-2

cdr3_aa: AWSMGLGSYNEQF
v_call: TRBV30

cdr3_aa: ASSLGTGLYEQY
v_call: TRBV5-4

cdr3_aa: ASSLDPFSDTQY
v_call: TRBV11-3

cdr3_aa: ASSAWTSRWRGPGELF
v_call: TRBV7-2

cdr3_aa: ASRAGSFETQY
v_call: TRBV25-1

cdr3_aa: ASSQAGVSTDTQY
v_call: TRBV4-3

cdr3_aa: ASSPGQGLYEQY
v_call: TRBV7-9

cdr3_aa: ASSYSVAGTGELF
v_call: TRBV6-6

cdr3_aa: ASSGEQGNNSPLH
v_call: TRBV18

cdr3_aa: ASSQAMGAGTGGLSNQPQH
v_call: TRBV4-1

cdr3_aa: ASRGLAGWY
v_call: TRBV2

cdr3_aa: ASSATRQGVIGELF
v_call: TRBV19

cdr3_aa: ASSVGQGAPDTQY
v_call: TRBV9

cdr3_aa: ASSIAGAGGYT
v_call: TRBV19

cdr3_aa: ASSLSLAGGMSGANVLT
v_call: TRBV7-2

cdr3_aa: ASSPGGTDTQY
v_call: TRBV4-1

cdr3_aa: ASSPTDRPNYGYT
v_call: TRBV19

cdr3_aa: ASSPGVGELF
v_call: TRBV6-6

cdr3_aa: ASSPWTGDYNSPLH
v_call: TRBV4-3

cdr3_aa: ASSSFGQGPTEAF
v_call: TRBV27

cdr3_aa: AIIQGAANTGELF
v_call: TRBV2

cdr3_aa: ASSYSLAGPYEQY
v_call: TRBV6-5

cdr3_aa: ASKDRLTGELF
v_call: TRBV11-3

cdr3_aa: ASSLAAGTSQQY
v_call: TRBV7-8

cdr3_aa: ASSFEQRLNEQF
v_call: TRBV5-4